The entry below describes one T cell receptor beta chain. The target antigen is unknown. The record originates from a study of cytomegalovirus exposure and HLA in healthy donors. Study summary: In terms of ancestry, the Caucasian-associated cluster contained around four fifths of the 398 genotyped donors.

Study-level results: Association of 17,000 or so TCR beta sequences with HLA alleles was found at 0.05 false discovery rate in a later analysis.

The PCR was carried out with 60 Vbeta primers and 13 Jbeta primers. Only in-frame clones appear in the TCRdb table, and some are missing; sequencing was by immunoSEQ multiplex PCR. The profile shows some 190,000 clones, 77% of them singletons. In germline, CDR1 is SGHRS, CDR2 YFSETQ. With 5 bases removed from V and 2 bases from J, the gap between germline ends came to 11 bases. The CDR3 extends over 14 amino acids. The sequence was obtained from a woman aged 30 to 39 in good health and CMV-seropositive. The sample consisted of PBMCs. The chain is built from TRBV5-1 and TRBJ1-3; unclear D gene. For the CDR3, the DNA is TGCGCCAGCAGTGCCGGGAATCCTGGAAACACCATATATTTT. It specifies CASSAGNPGNTIYF.